This T cell receptor (beta chain) was obtained from a study of OX40 agonist ivuxolimab in advanced cancers. Study-level findings and limits: More expanded clones were found, on average, in CD8+ than in CD4+ T cells.

The germline V gene has CDR1 SGHRS and CDR2 YFSETQ. The CDR3 runs to 14 residues. The data were produced by immunoSEQ multiplex PCR, yet TCRdb's version contains in-frame clones alone and is incomplete. The data show roughly 48,000 clones, approximately 80% seen once. The sample holds one count of this clone. What it binds is unknown. This receptor was taken from an adult with an advanced solid tumor such as melanoma, head and neck, liver or kidney cancer. This chain connects TRBV5-1 to TRBJ2-5; 9 nucleotides match TRBD1. TRBJ2-7 matches the DNA end more closely, so the J call is doubtful. The input for sequencing was CD4+ or CD8+ T cells sorted from blood, taken in a trial of the OX40 agonist ivuxolimab. As DNA, the CDR3 is TGCGCCAGCAGCATGGGACAGGGAGTCTACGAGCAGTACTTC. Translating gives CASSMGQGVYEQYF.